This paragraph reports one T cell receptor beta chain. The antigen is not known. The data stem from a study of T cells after posttransplantation cyclophosphamide. This CDR3 contains 20 residues. Germline V CDR1 and CDR2: MDHEN, SYDVKM. Trimming took 2 bases from V and 1 from J; bases not matched to a gene: 17. The assay was immunoSEQ multiplex PCR, and TCRdb's table has in-frame clones only and misses some. The specimen gives around 13,000 clones without singletons; the ten biggest hold roughly 26%. Study-level results: Blood and skin or GI T cell repertoires showed limited TRB overlap.

Cyclophosphamide on days +3 and +4 followed busulfan-fludarabine conditioning and a marrow graft. The sequence was collected from a female patient between 35 and 55 years old who received an allogeneic stem cell transplant from an unrelated donor, was CMV-positive, and had acute GVHD only. Some T cells could come from the graft donor. The specimen comprised PBMCs, sampled after allogeneic stem cell transplant with posttransplant cyclophosphamide. The chain combines TRBV28 with TRBJ1-2; 9 bases agree with TRBD1. The DNA of the CDR3 is TGTGCCAGCAGTTTACTCCAAGGAACAGGGGGCGAATCGGGTAACTATGGCTACACCTTC. Amino acid sequence: CASSLLQGTGGESGNYGYTF.